The following is a T cell receptor (beta chain) sequence with its context. The data originate from a study of blood T cell repertoires in COVID-19. V was pared by 7 bases and J by 3 bases, with 19 bases between. The CDR3 loop spans 15 amino acids. Germline values: CDR1 MNHEY, CDR2 SVGAGI. Source study methods: Quantification of nucleated cells was approximated via reference gene primer amplification. Assay: immunoSEQ multiplex PCR; the TCRdb copy retains only in-frame clones and omits some. The DNA gave D and trimming, while V, J and clone size come from that table. The repertoire consists of about 160,000 clones, with about four fifths occurring once and the leading ten covering less than 2.5%.

This TCR was sampled from a man between 65 and 85 years old with acute or convalescent COVID-19. Sequencing used peripheral blood. The rearrangement uses TRBV6-5 and TRBJ2-7; perhaps TRBD2 as D (5 bases). The CDR3, as DNA: TGTGCCAGCACGACCGGCTCGGCGGGCAGCTACGAGCAGTACTTC. The encoded protein is CASTTGSAGSYEQYF.